The 27 T cell receptor beta chains reported below all come from one sample, sequenced in a study of blood T cell repertoires in COVID-19. Only in-frame clones appear in the TCRdb table, and some are missing; sequencing was by immunoSEQ multiplex PCR. The sample includes about 18,000 clones, about 91% of them seen just once. Sequencing input: PBMCs or T cells enriched from blood (not recorded which). The source of these receptors is a woman under 40 who had recovered from COVID-19.

The J gene is TRBJ1-4, the V gene TRBV19; 7 bases are a match to TRBD1. V was pared by 5 bases and J by 5 bases, with 11 bases of the junction left unmatched. Germline V gives CDR1 LNHDA, CDR2 SQIVND (reference sequence). This CDR3 has 16 residues. This CDR3 reads CASSPPRTGTNEKLFF. CDR3 nucleotide sequence: TGTGCCAGTAGTCCCCCCCGGACAGGTACCAATGAAAAACTGTTTTTT.

The chain is built from TRBV4-3 and TRBJ2-3, with 7 bases matching TRBD1. J gave up 2 bases and V 10 bases, and 9 bases lay outside the gene matches. The CDR3 has 14 amino acids. The germline V gene encodes CDR1 LGHNA and CDR2 YSLEER. The CDR3 sequence is CATSDRMITDTQYF. The CDR3 bases are TGCGCCACTTCGGACAGGATGATCACAGATACGCAGTATTTT.

The chain uses TRBV7-2 and TRBJ1-2; D is unclear. Germline V gene lookup returns CDR1 SGHTA and CDR2 FQGNSA. This CDR3 spans 15 amino acids. V was trimmed by 5 bases and J by 2 bases, leaving 15 bases between them. CDR3 sequence: CASSPQTGGNYGYTF. CDR3 in DNA: TGTGCCAGCAGCCCCCAAACCGGCGGGAACTATGGCTACACCTTC.

The V and J genes are TRBV15 and TRBJ1-2; TRBD1 is a possible D gene (6 bases). The CDR3 has 15 amino acids. Germline V lookup: CDR1 LNHNV, CDR2 YYDKDF (reference sequence). The V end was cut by 0 bases, the J end by 5 bases, with 13 bases between. The CDR3 loop reads CATSRDRTVEYGYTF. For the CDR3, the DNA is TGTGCCACCAGCAGAGATAGGACAGTCGAATATGGCTACACCTTC.

The rearrangement links TRBV5-6 to TRBJ1-1; D perhaps matches TRBD1 (5 bases). The germline gives CDR1 SGHDT, CDR2 YYEEEE. Trimming took off 0 bases at V and 1 base at J, with 7 bases between the two ends. The CDR3 totals 14 residues. The CDR3 DNA reads TGTGCCAGCAGCTTGGCCGGGGGGAACACTGAAGCTTTCTTT. This encodes CASSLAGGNTEAFF.

The CDR3: CASSDDRINEKLFF. Written as DNA, the CDR3 is TGTGCCAGCAGCGACGACAGAATTAATGAAAAACTGTTTTTT. The chain has TRBV2 and TRBJ1-4; D is possibly TRBD1 (5 bases). Between the trimmed V and J ends, which lost 6 bases and 4 bases, there was a span of 12 bases. There are 14 residues in the CDR3. Germline V gives CDR1 SNHLY, CDR2 FYNNEI.

The gene calls are TRBV6-5 and TRBJ1-6; 7 nucleotides align to TRBD1. The germline V gene encodes CDR1 MNHEY and CDR2 SVGAGI. The CDR3 covers 16 residues. The junction had 3 bases not matched to a gene; V was cut back by 2 bases and J by 2 bases. CDR3 DNA sequence: TGTGCCAGCAGTTACGGTCAGGGGGCCTATAATTCACCCCTCCACTTT. The encoded protein is CASSYGQGAYNSPLHF.

The chain carries TRBV19 and TRBJ1-1; D is ambiguous. This CDR3 comprises 14 residues. Germline V gene sequence: CDR1 LNHDA, CDR2 SQIVND (reference sequence). V was cut by 7 bases and J by 5 bases, with 17 bases left in between. The CDR3 nucleotides are TGTGCCAGTAATCCTTCCCCCCAAGCGACTGAAGCTTTCTTT. This translates into CASNPSPQATEAFF.

The V gene is TRBV6-5, the J gene TRBJ1-6, with TRBD1 as a possible D gene (5 bases). CDR3 size: 14 residues. With 11 bases removed from V and 0 bases from J, the gap between germline ends came to 11 bases. Germline CDR1 and CDR2: MNHEY and SVGAGI. The CDR3 DNA follows: TGTGCCGGGGGGACTAGCTCCTATAATTCACCCCTCCACTTT. Its protein product is CAGGTSSYNSPLHF.

The chain joins TRBV27 to TRBJ1-2; 10 nucleotides match TRBD1. Germline V gene data show CDR1 as MNHEY and CDR2 as SMNVEV (reference sequence). CDR3 length: 15 residues. The V and J ends lost 4 bases and 8 bases, in that order; junction bases with no gene match: 10. The CDR3 here is CASSSGTGASGGYTF. CDR3 bases: TGTGCCAGCAGTTCCGGGACAGGGGCATCGGGCGGCTACACCTTC.

The V and J genes are TRBV28 and TRBJ2-6; the D is unclear. This CDR3 has 13 amino acids. The V end lost 7 bases, the J end lost 1 base, and 5 bases lay between the germline ends. Germline CDR1 reads MDHEN; CDR2 reads SYDVKM. CDR3 in amino acids: CASTSSGANVLTF. In DNA form, the CDR3 reads TGTGCCAGCACCTCTTCTGGGGCCAACGTCCTGACTTTC.

The chain is built from TRBV30 and TRBJ1-2; no clear D. Between the trimmed V and J ends, which lost 2 bases and 8 bases, there was a span of 12 bases. The CDR3 totals 12 residues. Germline V lookup: CDR1 GTSNPN, CDR2 SVGIG (reference sequence). This CDR3 is CAWSPTGVGYTF. The CDR3 region has the DNA TGTGCCTGGAGTCCCACCGGGGTCGGCTACACCTTC.

This clone was detected only once. V gene TRBV5-4 combines with J gene TRBJ2-6, with D maybe TRBD1 (7 bases). CDR1 SGHNT and CDR2 YYREEE come from the germline V gene (reference sequence). The CDR3 is 17 amino acids. The V gene lost 5 bases and the J gene lost 2 bases, with 17 bases spanning the gap. The CDR3 spells CASRRGARGAGANVLTF. CDR3 in DNA: TGTGCCAGCAGGCGTGGAGCCAGGGGGGCTGGGGCCAACGTCCTGACTTTC. The full variable domain, in which reference TRBV5-4 and TRBJ2-6 provide the parts outside the CDR3, is ETGVTQSPTHLIKTRGQQVTLRCSSQSGHNTVSWYQQALGQGPQFIFQYYREEENGRGNFPPRFSGLQFPNYSSELNVNALELDDSALYLCASRRGARGAGANVLTFGAGSRLTVL.

The V gene is TRBV4-3, the J gene TRBJ2-2; D is possibly TRBD1 (5 bases). CDR1 is LGHNA, CDR2 YSLEER, per germline. The CDR3 consists of 15 residues. V dropped 0 bases and J dropped 6 bases, with 11 bases sitting between them. The CDR3, as DNA: TGCGCCAGCAGCCAAGACCCAGGGTTATCCGGGGAGCTGTTTTTT. Its translation is CASSQDPGLSGELFF.

J is TRBJ1-4 and V is TRBV19; 9 bases fit TRBD1. J gave up 5 bases and V 7 bases, and 5 bases lay outside the gene matches. CDR3 length equals 14 residues. The germline gives CDR1 LNHDA, CDR2 SQIVND (reference sequence). CDR3 coding DNA: TGTGCCAGTAAACGCGGACAGGGGAATGAAAAACTGTTTTTT. The encoded protein is CASKRGQGNEKLFF.

The V gene is TRBV29-1, the J gene TRBJ1-6; tentatively, D is TRBD1 (6 bases). The length of the CDR3 is 14 residues. CDR1 and CDR2 from the germline V gene are SQVTM and ANQGSEA. The germline V and J ends were trimmed by 1 base and 10 bases, with 14 bases remaining between them. CDR3: CSVEVGTIGSPLHF. The CDR3 nucleotides are TGCAGCGTTGAAGTCGGGACAATTGGATCACCCCTCCACTTT.

The CDR3: CASSYGGGYNEQFF. CDR3 coding DNA: TGTGCCAGCAGTTACGGGGGGGGATACAATGAGCAGTTCTTC. V gene TRBV6-5 combines with J gene TRBJ2-1, with TRBD2 matching over 7 bases. The CDR3 contains 14 residues. Germline CDR1 and CDR2: MNHEY and SVGAGI. V shed 2 bases, J shed 4 bases, and the junction held 2 bases outside the gene matches.

The rearrangement links TRBV14 to TRBJ1-6; D ambiguous. V was clipped by 0 bases and J by 7 bases, with 10 bases between them. The CDR3 extends over 15 amino acids. CDR1 is SGHDN, CDR2 FVKESK, per germline. CDR3 in amino acids: CASSQDVRSNSPLHF. Written as DNA, the CDR3 is TGTGCCAGCAGCCAAGATGTCAGGTCAAATTCACCCCTCCACTTT.

This clone was detected once. The rearrangement links TRBV6-5 to TRBJ2-3; 8 nucleotides agree with TRBD2. With 2 bases clipped from V and 2 bases from J, the junction kept 6 bases outside the gene matches. This CDR3 is built from 16 residues. Per the germline V gene, CDR1 is MNHEY and CDR2 is SVGAGI. The CDR3: CASSYQAGGPTDTQYF. CDR3 nucleotide sequence: TGTGCCAGCAGTTACCAGGCGGGGGGTCCCACAGATACGCAGTATTTT.

The chain carries TRBV7-2 and TRBJ2-3; D possibly corresponds to TRBD2 (6 bases). The ends were cut back, 3 bases at V and 0 bases at J, with 10 bases in the middle. The CDR3 is 15 amino acids. Germline assignment: CDR1 SGHTA and CDR2 FQGNSA. The CDR3 here is CASSFGGDSTDTQYF. The CDR3 DNA reads as TGTGCCAGCAGCTTCGGCGGGGATAGCACAGATACGCAGTATTTT.

V gene TRBV10-3 combines with J gene TRBJ1-5; 7 bases map to TRBD1. With V trimmed by 2 bases and J by 0 bases, 4 bases remained unmatched. There are 16 residues in the CDR3. The germline CDR1 and CDR2 sequences are ENHRY and SYGVKD. CDR3 residues: CAISEETGNSNQPQHF. The CDR3 region has the DNA TGTGCCATCAGTGAGGAGACAGGGAATAGCAATCAGCCCCAGCATTTT.

The rearrangement links TRBV7-2 to TRBJ2-5, with TRBD2 matching 13 bases. The CDR3 is made up of 15 amino acids. Trimming cost V 3 bases and J 5 bases; bases outside gene matches: 3. The germline CDR1 and CDR2 sequences are SGHTA and FQGNSA. The CDR3 sequence: CASSLTSGGLETQYF. The CDR3, as DNA: TGTGCCAGCAGCTTGACTAGCGGGGGGTTGGAGACCCAGTACTTC. Full variable domain (rest looked up from reference TRBV7-2 and TRBJ2-5): GAGVSQSPSNKVTEKGKDVELRCDPISGHTALYWYRQSLGQGLEFLIYFQGNSAPDKSGLPSDRFSAERTGGSVSTLTIQRTQQEDSAVYLCASSLTSGGLETQYFGPGTRLLVL.

The chain employs TRBV4-3 and TRBJ1-4; D is uncertain. The CDR3 is 14 amino acids. V lost 0 bases and J lost 5, with 7 bases in between. CDR1 and CDR2 from the germline V gene are LGHNA and YSLEER. The CDR3: CASSQETGNEKLFF. The CDR3 DNA follows: TGCGCCAGCAGCCAAGAGACGGGAAATGAAAAACTGTTTTTT.

The chain links TRBV27 to TRBJ2-7; weak D call: TRBD2 (7 bases). This CDR3 comprises 15 residues. Germline lookup yields CDR1 MNHEY and CDR2 SMNVEV (reference sequence). Trimming shortened V by 0 bases and J by 6 bases, and 15 bases separated the two germline ends. Here the CDR3 reads CASSLSWGGAGEQYF. As DNA, the CDR3 is TGTGCCAGCAGTTTATCTTGGGGGGGGGCTGGCGAGCAGTACTTC.

The chain has TRBV5-6 and TRBJ1-4; no firm D call. This CDR3 is 15 amino acids long. Trimming shortened V by 6 bases and J by 0 bases, and 12 bases separated the two germline ends. The V gene's germline CDR1 is SGHDT and CDR2 YYEEEE. The CDR3 protein is CASTRRGTTNEKLFF. DNA of the CDR3: TGTGCCAGCACCCGACGCGGTACAACTAATGAAAAACTGTTTTTT.

V and J are TRBV18 and TRBJ2-7; 7 positions agree with TRBD2. J was trimmed by 2 bases and V by 4 bases; bases with no gene match: 5. From germline, CDR1 is KGHSH and CDR2 LQKENI. The CDR3 length is 14 residues. CDR3 coding DNA: TGTGCCAGCTCACAAGGACTAGGGACCTACGAGCAGTACTTC. Its protein product is CASSQGLGTYEQYF.

J is TRBJ2-7 and V is TRBV19; tentative D call: TRBD2 (6 bases). V lost 0 bases and J lost 1, with 13 bases in between. Germline CDR1 LNHDA, CDR2 SQIVND (reference sequence). The CDR3 sequence is 16 residues long. Written as DNA, the CDR3 is TGTGCCAGTAGTATAGATTGGGCAGGGAGGTCCTACGAGCAGTACTTC. Amino acids: CASSIDWAGRSYEQYF.